This T cell receptor beta chain stems from a study of blood T cell repertoires in COVID-19 (dated by TCRdb to 2020 to 2022). Broadly, across the study: Samples covering the acute and convalescent phases of COVID-19 were provided by collaborators in the United States, Italy and Spain. The prospective study material was composed of cDNA or gDNA derived from T cells, B-cell-depleted T cells, or PBMCs. The samples were drawn from the first 160 participants of the ongoing ImmuneRACE study and from 1,254 subjects provided by 6 global collaborators. Sample metadata almost always included a de-identified subject ID, COVID-19 status, age in years and sex. HLA class I and class II types, where available, came from metadata supplied by the sample provider rather than from assay-based typing. Subjects who had been exposed to COVID-19, were actively infected with it, or had recovered from it provided the deeply sampled blood TCRbeta repertoires that made up the dataset. The repertoires were released in a freely available public database meant as a resource for research on the immune response to SARS-CoV-2.

The immunoSEQ Assay, a bias-controlled multiplex PCR, was used to amplify TCRbeta CDR3 regions from genomic DNA. The paper's data handling went like this. Within the assay, amplification of reference gene primers was used to estimate how many nucleated cells each sample contained. To quantify the absolute abundance of each unique TCRbeta CDR3 rearrangement, sequence reads were collapsed and filtered. Productive Simpson clonality was computed per sample as the square root of Simpson's diversity index over productive rearrangements. In its TCRdb copy, this immuneACCESS table keeps in-frame sequences only and misses some clones. Where compared with another copy, unresolved V genes explain less than half of these, and the others have no known cause. Clonal size and the V and J genes are those of that table, whereas D and trimming came from the DNA. Counted in this sample were hundreds of thousands of clones; approximately 86% of them appeared once. Of the sample, approximately 1.3% is held by the ten largest clones.

In the case of this clone: Its antigen is not yet known. Qualities for individual bases were not recorded, and no much larger clone is one base off.

Collaborating institutions collected whole blood in K2EDTA tubes following their own protocols. For TCRbeta analysis, collaborators shipped samples as frozen whole blood, isolated PBMCs, or DNA extracted from either of those sample types. General findings and caveats noted by the study authors: How much clinical and demographic metadata was included differed by source and by participant, and the metadata was provided uncurated.

V is trimmed back by 6 bases and J by 0 bases, and the junction contains 6 bases that no gene match accounts for. As encoded in the germline V gene (reference sequence), CDR1 is LNHDA while CDR2 is SQIVND. Counted from cysteine to phenylalanine, this CDR3 has 16 amino acids. Of all the DNA, just the CDR3 is kept, 48 bases in frame from base 1. The chain links TRBV19 with TRBJ1-5, and 9 junction bases match TRBD1. Sequencing input: peripheral blood. The sequence came from an elderly man with acute or convalescent COVID-19. CDR3 loop: CASSGTGTYSNQPQHF. The nucleotide sequence is TGTGCCAGTAGCGGGACAGGGACCTATAGCAATCAGCCCCAGCATTTT.